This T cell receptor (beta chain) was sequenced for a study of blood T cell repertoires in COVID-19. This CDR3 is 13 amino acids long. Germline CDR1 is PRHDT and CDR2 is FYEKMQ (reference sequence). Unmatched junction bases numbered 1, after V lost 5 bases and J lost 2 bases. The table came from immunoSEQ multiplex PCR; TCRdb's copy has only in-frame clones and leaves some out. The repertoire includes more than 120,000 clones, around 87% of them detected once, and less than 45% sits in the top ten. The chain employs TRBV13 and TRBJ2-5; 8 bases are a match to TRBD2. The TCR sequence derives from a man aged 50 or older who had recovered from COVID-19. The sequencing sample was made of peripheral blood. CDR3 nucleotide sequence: TGTGCCAGCAGCCCGGGGGGGCAAGAGACCCAGTACTTC. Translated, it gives CASSPGGQETQYF.